This T cell receptor beta chain is from a study of blood T cell repertoires in COVID-19. Study summary: From T cells, B-cell-depleted T cells, or PBMCs came the material, which was cDNA or gDNA.

Germline CDR1 and CDR2: LNHDA and SQIVND (reference sequence). This CDR3 region has 12 residues. The V and J ends lost 2 bases and 7 bases respectively, with 8 bases between them. In the source study's methods: Estimates of nucleated cell counts were drawn from the amplification of reference gene primers. Here immunoSEQ multiplex PCR was the method, and the copy in TCRdb shows in-frame clones only, minus some. V and J calls and clone size are given by that table; D and trimming were obtained from the DNA. The sample holds 200,000 to 250,000 clones, 65% to 90% seen once. The chain links TRBV19 to TRBJ1-2; no clear D. The clonotype was recovered from a woman between 50 and 59 years old with acute or convalescent COVID-19. Input material: peripheral blood. The CDR3 sequence: CASSIKGGGYTF. CDR3 coding DNA: TGTGCCAGTAGTATAAAGGGAGGTGGCTACACCTTC.